The entry below gives a single T cell receptor beta chain sequence along with its context. The data derive from a study of blood T cell repertoires in COVID-19. Here immunoSEQ multiplex PCR was the method, and the copy in TCRdb shows in-frame clones only, minus some. The table shows under 200,000 clones, with under 95% occurring only once. CDR3 length: 14 residues. CDR1 SGHRS and CDR2 YFSETQ come from the germline V gene. Unmatched junction bases numbered 11, after V lost 8 bases and J lost 8 bases. The chain combines TRBV5-1 with TRBJ2-1; 9 bases fit TRBD1. The specimen was peripheral blood. This TCR was sampled from a young man with COVID-19, enrolled during active disease. The CDR3 loop reads CASVPGQGWDEQFF. CDR3 coding DNA: TGCGCCAGTGTACCGGGACAGGGTTGGGATGAGCAGTTCTTC.